This TCR beta chain was obtained from a study of tumor-infiltrating lymphocytes in primary liver carcinoma. Study at large: Patients comprised men and women whose ages fell between 30 and 69 years.

Between roughly 17 and 33 mg of unsorted bulk tissue served as the source from which RNA and DNA were co-extracted. The patients lived with chronic HBV infection and had not yet received any treatment. Five separate regions per tumor were sampled. Tumor samples were assessed, and every one had over 80% viable tumor cells. The CDR3 consists of 14 residues. CDR1 LGHNA and CDR2 YNFKEQ come from the germline V gene. V lost 1 base, J lost 7 bases, and 5 bases stayed unmatched. Sample share makes this clonotype medium-sized. A constant-region primer served to make TCR beta cDNA from about 0.5 ug total RNA. Three nested multiplex PCR rounds of slightly modified ARM-PCR generated TCR beta libraries. TRBV1-TRBV30 forward primers paired with a C-beta reverse primer drove the first two PCR rounds, about 11 cycles each. TCRdb recomputed calls from the multiplex PCR reads with MiXCR, one row per CDR3 protein. The sample lists tens of thousands of distinct CDR3 sequences, 75% to 80% occurring once.

This TCR was sampled from a young woman with primary liver carcinoma and hepatitis B virus infection. This chain links TRBV4-2 with TRBJ1-1; 8 positions match TRBD1. Sequenced input: liver tumor tissue from sampling region 5. Subset reported: tumor region T5, tumor centre. DNA of the CDR3: TGTGCCAGCAGCCAAGCAGGGGGCCGGGATGAAGCTTTCTTT. This codes for CASSQAGGRDEAFF.